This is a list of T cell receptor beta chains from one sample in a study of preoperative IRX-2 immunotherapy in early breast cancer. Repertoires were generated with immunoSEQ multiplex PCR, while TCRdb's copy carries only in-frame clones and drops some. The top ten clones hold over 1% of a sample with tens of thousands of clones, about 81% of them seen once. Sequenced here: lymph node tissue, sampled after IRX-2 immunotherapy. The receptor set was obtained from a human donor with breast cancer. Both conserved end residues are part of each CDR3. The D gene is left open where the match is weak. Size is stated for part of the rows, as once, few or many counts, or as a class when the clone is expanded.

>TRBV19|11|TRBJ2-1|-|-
CASKVYNEQFF
TGTGCCAGTAAAGTATACAATGAGCAGTTCTTC
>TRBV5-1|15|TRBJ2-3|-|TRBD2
CASSSTSGVTDTQYF
TGCGCCAGCAGCTCGACTAGCGGGGTCACAGATACGCAGTATTTT
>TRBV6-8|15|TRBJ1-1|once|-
CASSYWGARNTEAFF
TGTGCCAGCAGTTACTGGGGGGCCAGGAACACTGAAGCTTTCTTT
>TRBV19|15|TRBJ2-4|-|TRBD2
CASSIVGGSKNIQYF
TGTGCCAGTAGTATAGTGGGGGGGTCCAAAAACATTCAGTACTTC
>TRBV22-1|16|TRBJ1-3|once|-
CASSARDSPGGNTIYF
TGTGCCAGCAGTGCCCGGGACAGTCCTGGTGGAAACACCATATATTTT
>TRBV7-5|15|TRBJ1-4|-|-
CASSFGSELNEKLFF
TGTGCCAGCAGCTTCGGCTCGGAGTTAAATGAAAAACTGTTTTTT
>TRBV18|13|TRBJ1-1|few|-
CASLETANTEAFF
TGTGCCAGCCTCGAGACTGCGAACACTGAAGCTTTCTTT
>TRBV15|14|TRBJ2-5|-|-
CATRDATSQETQYF
TGTGCCACCCGAGATGCTACCTCCCAAGAGACCCAGTACTTC
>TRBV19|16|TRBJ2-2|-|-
CASSPVGAARTGELFF
TGTGCCAGTAGTCCCGTCGGGGCCGCGAGGACCGGGGAGCTGTTTTTT
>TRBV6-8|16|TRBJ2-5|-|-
CASSDSTTAGGETQYF
TGTGCCAGCAGCGACTCGACCACCGCGGGCGGAGAGACCCAGTACTTC
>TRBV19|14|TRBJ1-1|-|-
CASSPDGANTEAFF
TGTGCCAGTAGTCCGGACGGGGCAAACACTGAAGCTTTCTTT
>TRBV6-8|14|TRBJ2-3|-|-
CASTTRVGSDTQYF
TGTGCCAGCACAACACGGGTCGGGTCCGATACGCAGTATTTT
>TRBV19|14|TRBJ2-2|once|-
CASTPIGITGELFF
TGTGCCAGTACCCCCATCGGGATCACCGGGGAGCTGTTTTTT
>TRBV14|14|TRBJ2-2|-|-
CASSQAGYTGELFF
TGTGCCAGCAGCCAAGCCGGGTACACCGGGGAGCTGTTTTTT
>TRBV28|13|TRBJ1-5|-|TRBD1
CASIRQGLQPQHF
TGTGCCAGCATAAGACAGGGGCTCCAGCCCCAGCATTTT
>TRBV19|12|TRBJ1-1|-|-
CASSPGTGKAFF
TGTGCCAGTAGTCCTGGTACAGGGAAAGCTTTCTTT
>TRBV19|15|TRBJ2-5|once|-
CASSTGATLLETQYF
TGTGCCAGTAGTACCGGGGCTACATTGTTGGAGACCCAGTACTTC
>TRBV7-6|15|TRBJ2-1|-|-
CASTLGAPGYNEQFF
TGTGCCAGCACCCTGGGAGCGCCGGGCTACAATGAGCAGTTCTTC
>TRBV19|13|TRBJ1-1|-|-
CASRRTQNTEAFF
TGTGCCAGTAGGAGGACACAGAACACTGAAGCTTTCTTT
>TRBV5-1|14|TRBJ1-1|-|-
CASSLGPGNTEAFF
TGCGCCAGCAGCTTGGGTCCCGGGAACACTGAAGCTTTCTTT
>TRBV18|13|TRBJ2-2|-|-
CASSPGGLGELFF
TGTGCCAGCTCACCAGGAGGGCTCGGGGAGCTGTTTTTT
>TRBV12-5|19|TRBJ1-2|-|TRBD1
CASGLDPQGAGGGIYGYTF
TGTGCTAGTGGTTTAGACCCTCAGGGGGCCGGCGGCGGTATCTATGGCTACACCTTC
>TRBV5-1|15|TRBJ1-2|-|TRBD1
CASSQEGQFNYGYTF
TGCGCCAGCAGCCAAGAGGGACAGTTTAACTATGGCTACACCTTC
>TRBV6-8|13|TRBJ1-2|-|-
CASSPESNYGYTF
TGTGCCAGCAGTCCTGAGAGTAACTATGGCTACACCTTC
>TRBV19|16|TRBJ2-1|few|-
CASSLEAGTVGYEQFF
TGTGCCAGTAGTCTAGAAGCCGGGACTGTCGGTTATGAGCAGTTCTTC
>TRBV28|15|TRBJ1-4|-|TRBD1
CASSLLGQGGEKLFF
TGTGCCAGCAGTTTACTGGGACAGGGGGGTGAAAAACTGTTTTTT
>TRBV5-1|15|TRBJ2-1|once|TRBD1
CASSLRGTGWDEQFF
TGCGCCAGCAGCCTACGCGGGACAGGCTGGGATGAGCAGTTCTTC
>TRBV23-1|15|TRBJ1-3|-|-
CASSQDPGFGNTIYF
TGCGCCAGCAGCCAAGATCCGGGATTTGGAAACACCATATATTTT
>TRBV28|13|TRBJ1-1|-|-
CASSSVYNTEAFF
TGTGCCAGCAGTTCCGTATATAACACTGAAGCTTTCTTT